The source of this T cell receptor (beta chain) is a study of a mutant IDH1 vaccine in newly diagnosed glioma. Generated by immunoSEQ multiplex PCR, the TCRdb table keeps only in-frame clones and is missing some. The top ten clones hold approximately 7.6% of a sample with approximately 57,000 clones, about 81% of them seen once. Described time point: week 23, last vaccination. Mutant IDH1 20-mer peptide, at 300 ug, made up each vaccine dose, with topical imiquimod. Trimming shortened V by 0 bases and J by 1 base, and 9 bases separated the two germline ends. In germline, CDR1 is MGHRA, CDR2 YSYEKL. The CDR3 has 15 residues. With regard to this clone: Its antigen remains unidentified.

V is TRBV4-1 and J is TRBJ2-5; D is ambiguous. The input for sequencing was PBMCs, taken from a glioma patient whose treatment included an IDH1 peptide vaccine. This sequence originates from a woman aged 35 to 49 with glioma. Some clones in this sample may be carry-over from other donors' samples. The CDR3 DNA follows: TGCGCCAGCAGCCAAGATAGCACAGTCCAAGAGACCCAGTACTTC. It codes for CASSQDSTVQETQYF.